This T cell receptor (beta chain) was recovered during a study of blood T cell repertoires in COVID-19. Produced via immunoSEQ multiplex PCR; TCRdb's table is partial and in-frame only. The sample includes 380,000 or so clones, around 87% of them seen just once. This CDR3 comprises 15 residues. V lost 5 bases and J lost 2, with 12 bases in between. The germline gives CDR1 MNHEY, CDR2 SMNVEV (reference sequence). The sequencing sample was made of PBMCs or T cells enriched from blood (not recorded which). The chain uses TRBV27 and TRBJ2-2; TRBD1 is a possible D gene (5 bases). The sequence was obtained from a man aged 25 to 40 who had recovered from COVID-19. CDR3 DNA sequence: TGTGCCAGCAGTCCGTTGGGGCACAACACCGGGGAGCTGTTTTTT. Its translation: CASSPLGHNTGELFF.